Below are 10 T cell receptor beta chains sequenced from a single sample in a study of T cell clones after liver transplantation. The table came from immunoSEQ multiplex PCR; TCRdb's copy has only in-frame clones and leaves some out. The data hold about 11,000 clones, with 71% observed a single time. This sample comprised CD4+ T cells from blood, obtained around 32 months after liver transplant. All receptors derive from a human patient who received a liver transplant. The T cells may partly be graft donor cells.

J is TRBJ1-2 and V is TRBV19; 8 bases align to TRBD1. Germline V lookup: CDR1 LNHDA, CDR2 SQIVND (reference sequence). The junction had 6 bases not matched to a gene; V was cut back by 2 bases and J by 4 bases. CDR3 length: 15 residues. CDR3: CASSIPGQGAYGYTF. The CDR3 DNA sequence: TGTGCCAGTAGTATACCCGGGCAGGGGGCCTATGGCTACACCTTC.

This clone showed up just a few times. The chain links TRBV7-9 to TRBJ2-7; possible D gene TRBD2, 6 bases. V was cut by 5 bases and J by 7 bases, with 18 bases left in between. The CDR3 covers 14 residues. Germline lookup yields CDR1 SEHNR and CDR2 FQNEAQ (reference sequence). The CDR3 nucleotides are TGTGCCAGCAGCCCTGAGGCCCTAGCGAGGGAGCAGTACTTC. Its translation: CASSPEALAREQYF.

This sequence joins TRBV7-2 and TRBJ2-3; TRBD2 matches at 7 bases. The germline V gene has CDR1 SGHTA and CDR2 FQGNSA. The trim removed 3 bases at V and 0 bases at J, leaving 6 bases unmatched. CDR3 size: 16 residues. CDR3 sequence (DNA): TGTGCCAGCAGCTTTGCCAGCGGGACTAGCACAGATACGCAGTATTTT. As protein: CASSFASGTSTDTQYF.

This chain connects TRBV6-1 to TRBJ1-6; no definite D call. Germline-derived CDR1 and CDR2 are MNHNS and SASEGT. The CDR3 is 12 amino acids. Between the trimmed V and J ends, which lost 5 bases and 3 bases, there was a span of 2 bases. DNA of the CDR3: TGTGCCAGCAGTCGCTATAATTCACCCCTCCACTTT. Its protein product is CASSRYNSPLHF.

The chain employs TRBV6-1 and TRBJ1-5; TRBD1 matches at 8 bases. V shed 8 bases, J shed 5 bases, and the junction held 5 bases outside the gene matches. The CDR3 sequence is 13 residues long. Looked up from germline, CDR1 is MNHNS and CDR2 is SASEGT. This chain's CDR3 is CASWTGTYQPQHF. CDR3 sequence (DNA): TGTGCCAGCTGGACAGGGACTTATCAGCCCCAGCATTTT.

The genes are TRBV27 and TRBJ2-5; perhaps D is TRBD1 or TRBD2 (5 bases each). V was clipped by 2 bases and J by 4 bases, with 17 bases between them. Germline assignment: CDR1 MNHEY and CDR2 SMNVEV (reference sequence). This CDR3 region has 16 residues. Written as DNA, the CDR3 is TGTGCCAGCAGTTTACTCCGGGCGGGTGGGACAGAGACCCAGTACTTC. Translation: CASSLLRAGGTETQYF.

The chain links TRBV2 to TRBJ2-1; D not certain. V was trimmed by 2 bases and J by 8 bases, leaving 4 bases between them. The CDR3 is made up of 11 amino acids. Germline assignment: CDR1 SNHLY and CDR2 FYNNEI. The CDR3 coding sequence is TGTGCCAGCAGTGAAACATATGAGCAGTTCTTC. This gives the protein CASSETYEQFF. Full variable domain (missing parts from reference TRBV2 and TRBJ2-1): EPEVTQTPSHQVTQMGQEVILRCVPISNHLYFYWYRQILGQKVEFLVSFYNNEISEKSEIFDDQFSVERPDGSNFTLKIRSTKLEDSAMYFCASSETYEQFFGPGTRLTVL.

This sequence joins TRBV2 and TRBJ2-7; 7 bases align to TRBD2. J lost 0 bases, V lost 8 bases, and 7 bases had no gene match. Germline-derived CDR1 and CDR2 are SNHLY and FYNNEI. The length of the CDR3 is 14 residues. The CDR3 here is CASGEGLSSYEQYF. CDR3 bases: TGTGCCAGCGGGGAGGGGTTGAGCTCCTACGAGCAGTACTTC. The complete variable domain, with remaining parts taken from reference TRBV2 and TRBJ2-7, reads EPEVTQTPSHQVTQMGQEVILRCVPISNHLYFYWYRQILGQKVEFLVSFYNNEISEKSEIFDDQFSVERPDGSNFTLKIRSTKLEDSAMYFCASGEGLSSYEQYFGPGTRLTVT.

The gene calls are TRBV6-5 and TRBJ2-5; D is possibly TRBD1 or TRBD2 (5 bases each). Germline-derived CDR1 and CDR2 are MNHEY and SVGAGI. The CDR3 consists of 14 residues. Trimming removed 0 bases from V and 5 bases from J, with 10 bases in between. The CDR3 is CASSYSDTRETQYF. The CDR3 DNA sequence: TGTGCCAGCAGTTACTCGGACACTAGGGAGACCCAGTACTTC.

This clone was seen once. The CDR3 nucleotides read TGTGCCAGCAGCCTGCCCTACAACACCGGGGAGCTGTTTTTT. The encoded protein is CASSLPYNTGELFF. The chain couples TRBV7-6 to TRBJ2-2; D not resolved. The V gene lost 5 bases and the J gene lost 2 bases, with 9 bases spanning the gap. The CDR3 length is 14 residues. Looked up from germline, CDR1 is SGHVS and CDR2 is FNYEAQ.